This T cell receptor (beta chain) was found in a study of blood T cell repertoires in COVID-19. Study at large: Acute and convalescent COVID-19 specimens originated in the United States, Italy and Spain.

Germline lookup yields CDR1 ENHRY and CDR2 SYGVKD. The CDR3 has 13 amino acids. The V gene lost 4 bases and the J gene lost 6 bases, with 7 bases spanning the gap. TCRdb keeps only in-frame clones here, not all; method: immunoSEQ multiplex PCR. The repertoire consists of 200,000 to 250,000 clones, with 86% occurring once and the leading ten covering roughly a tenth. Material for sequencing was peripheral blood. V usage is TRBV10-3 and J usage is TRBJ1-6; D gene ambiguous. The TCR sequence derives from a woman aged 45-65 years with COVID-19, enrolled during active disease. The CDR3 nucleotides read TGTGCCATCAGTGGGGAGTTTAATTCACCCCTCCACTTT. Translation gives CAISGEFNSPLHF.